There are a few counts of the clone carrying this TCR beta chain. Distinct nucleotide sequences in the sample also encode this CDR3. This CDR3 comprises 13 residues. Germline-derived CDR1 and CDR2 are SGHVS and FNYEAQ. The V end was cut by 4 bases, the J end by 4 bases, with 11 bases between. This record belongs to a study of blood T cell repertoires in COVID-19. Study in general: Sources were T cells, B-cell-depleted T cells, or PBMCs; the material itself was cDNA or gDNA.

Original handling: Amplification from reference gene primers served as the basis for estimated nucleated cell counts. Sequencing used immunoSEQ multiplex PCR; TCRdb keeps in-frame clones, though not all of them. V and J calls plus clone size are reproduced from that table; the DNA served to infer D and trimming. The repertoire holds some 50,000 clones, roughly 80% seen once, with around 7% in the top ten. This chain links TRBV7-6 with TRBJ2-7; D is possibly TRBD1 (5 bases). The sequence was collected from a man aged 35 to 55 with acute or convalescent COVID-19. The sequenced material came from peripheral blood. This chain's CDR3 is CASSSNTGYEQYF. The CDR3 coding sequence is TGTGCCAGCAGCTCAAACACAGGTTACGAGCAGTACTTC.